The next 27 T cell receptor beta chains were all read from a single sample in a study of T cells in Graves' hyperthyroidism and ophthalmopathy. Amplification of TCR beta CDR3 regions used RNA as the template. Carried out on the TCR CDR3, a first-round RT-PCR used the HTBI primer set. From the multiplex PCR reads, TCRdb called clonotypes with MiXCR, one entry per CDR3 protein. This table holds hundreds of thousands of distinct CDR3 sequences, roughly 15% found once. What was sequenced was blood. All receptors derive from an older woman with Graves' ophthalmopathy.

The table lists this clonotype with many counts. V and J are TRBV5-5 and TRBJ2-7; D not certain. In germline, CDR1 is SGHKS, CDR2 YYEKEE (reference sequence). This CDR3 has 12 amino acids. V was pared by 4 bases and J by 7 bases, with 12 bases between. The CDR3 nucleotides read TGTGCCAGCAGCCCCTCCGGATGGGAGCAGTACTTC. As protein: CASSPSGWEQYF.

There are many counts of this clonotype. The rearrangement joins TRBV6-1 to TRBJ2-1; tentative D call: TRBD2 (5 bases). V was pared by 6 bases and J by 7 bases, with 10 bases between. The germline V gene has CDR1 MNHNS and CDR2 SASEGT. This CDR3 spans 12 amino acids. In DNA, the CDR3 is TGTGCCAGCAGGTCCACTAGAAATGAGCAGTTCTTC. The encoded protein is CASRSTRNEQFF.

The table lists this clonotype with a few counts. The J gene is TRBJ2-3, the V gene TRBV7-8; no clear D. Germline CDR1 SGHVS, CDR2 FQNEAQ. The CDR3 length is 13 residues. V lost 8 bases to trimming and J lost 6 bases, with 15 bases between them. CDR3 nucleotide sequence: TGTGCCAGCTCTGCGGCCAGGCTGGATACGCAGTATTTT. It is translated as CASSAARLDTQYF. Complete variable domain (other parts from reference TRBV7-8 and TRBJ2-3): GAGVSQSPRYKVAKRGQDVALRCDPISGHVSLFWYQQALGQGPEFLTYFQNEAQLDKSGLPSDRFFAERPEGSVSTLKIQRTQQEDSAVYLCASSAARLDTQYFGPGTRLTVL.

This clonotype was counted once. The chain carries TRBV4-2 and TRBJ2-3; 7 nucleotides align to TRBD2. Germline CDR1 is LGHNA and CDR2 is YNFKEQ. The CDR3 runs 15 residues. Trimming cost V 2 bases and J 6 bases; bases outside gene matches: 8. The CDR3 nucleotides are TGTGCCAGCAGCCAACCCGGACTAGGAGAGGATACGCAGTATTTT. Translating it yields CASSQPGLGEDTQYF.

This clonotype was recorded only once. With a much larger clone just one base away, this may be a read error. J is TRBJ2-1 and V is TRBV6-5; D might be TRBD2 (5 bases). The CDR3 extends over 15 amino acids. Germline V lookup: CDR1 MNHEY, CDR2 SVGAGI. For the CDR3, the DNA is TGTGCCAGCAGTTACGCTAGCCGAGCCTACAATGAGCAGCTCTTC. This sequence encodes CASSYASRAYNEQLF.

Ten or more counts support this clonotype. The CDR3 DNA is TGTGCCAGCAGCGACTGGGCCGAGCAGTACTTC. This translates into CASSDWAEQYF. This rearrangement joins TRBV2 to TRBJ2-7; no definite D call. Germline values: CDR1 SNHLY, CDR2 FYNNEI. This CDR3 region has 11 residues. Between the trimmed V and J ends, which lost 6 bases and 6 bases, there was a span of 9 bases.

This chain links TRBV5-1 with TRBJ2-5; 8 positions agree with TRBD2. The CDR3 has 14 amino acids. Germline V gives CDR1 SGHRS, CDR2 YFSETQ. The V and J ends lost 0 bases and 6 bases, in that order; junction bases with no gene match: 4. CDR3 loop: CASSLATSVQTQYF. As DNA, the CDR3 is TGCGCCAGCAGCTTGGCGACTAGCGTTCAGACCCAGTACTTC. Together with reference TRBV5-1 and TRBJ2-5, the CDR3 gives the full variable domain: KAGVTQTPRYLIKTRGQQVTLSCSPISGHRSVSWYQQTPGQGLQFLFEYFSETQRNKGNFPGRFSGRQFSNSRSEMNVSTLELGDSALYLCASSLATSVQTQYFGPGTRLLVL.

This clonotype was seen at least ten times. No DNA is shown, since the ends of the CDR3 on it are uncertain; the CDR3 is the one TCRdb lists. The chain links TRBV5-5 to TRBJ2-2; TRBD2, as called in the table, went unchecked against the DNA. The CDR3 spans 16 residues, counting both ends. The germline CDR1 and CDR2 sequences are SGHKS and YYEKEE (reference sequence). CDR3 residues: CASSFGPGRRTGELFF.

This clonotype came up many times. This chain uses TRBV20-1 with TRBJ2-1; TRBD2 aligns across 13 bases. Germline loops: CDR1 DFQATT, CDR2 SNEGSKA (reference sequence). The CDR3 is 17 residues long. The CDR3 here is CSRLGLAGTRSYNEQFF. CDR3 coding DNA: TGCAGCCGCTTGGGACTAGCGGGAACCCGGTCCTACAATGAGCAGTTCTTC.

The sample holds a few counts of this clonotype. V usage is TRBV20-1 and J usage is TRBJ2-5; D not certain. Germline V CDR1 and CDR2: DFQATT, SNEGSKA (reference sequence). The germline V and J ends were trimmed by 6 bases and 1 base, with 18 bases remaining between them. The CDR3 sequence is 15 residues long. The CDR3 is CSAPRTFTSQETQYF. The CDR3 DNA sequence: TGCAGTGCCCCTCGGACCTTTACATCCCAAGAGACCCAGTACTTC.

In its sample, this clonotype was seen a few times. This chain links TRBV7-9 with TRBJ2-1; D ambiguous. The CDR3 runs 15 residues. V was pared by 0 bases and J by 0 bases, with 6 bases between. Germline V gene lookup returns CDR1 SEHNR and CDR2 FQNEAQ (reference sequence). The CDR3 DNA is TGTGCCAGCAGCTTAGCCCAGAGCTCCTACAATGAGCAGTTCTTC. Its translation: CASSLAQSSYNEQFF. The variable domain in full, with the rest retrieved from reference TRBV7-9 and TRBJ2-1, is DTGVSQNPRHKITKRGQNVTFRCDPISEHNRLYWYRQTLGQGPEFLTYFQNEAQLEKSRLLSDRFSAERPKGSFSTLEIQRTEQGDSAMYLCASSLAQSSYNEQFFGPGTRLTVL.

This clonotype has at least ten counts. The rearrangement links TRBV7-2 to TRBJ2-3; 9 bases agree with TRBD1. Trimming removed 5 bases from V and 3 bases from J; junction bases left unmatched: 6. Germline loops: CDR1 SGHTA, CDR2 FQGNSA. The CDR3 extends over 15 amino acids. The DNA of the CDR3 is TGTGCCAGCAGCCCTCGGGACAGGGCGACAGATACGCAGTATTTT. Translating gives CASSPRDRATDTQYF.

This clonotype was detected ten times or more. The CDR3 sequence: CASGYQIRETQYF. The CDR3, as DNA: TGTGCCAGCGGGTATCAGATTCGGGAGACCCAGTACTTC. This chain connects TRBV2 to TRBJ2-5; no reliable D call. Germline V CDR1 and CDR2: SNHLY, FYNNEI. CDR3 length: 13 residues. V lost 8 bases and J 5 bases, leaving 15 bases between the germline ends.

Ten or more counts support this clonotype. The chain joins TRBV2 to TRBJ2-3; D is perhaps TRBD1 (5 bases). CDR3 size: 14 residues. The germline V and J ends were trimmed by 3 bases and 5 bases, with 12 bases remaining between them. The germline gives CDR1 SNHLY, CDR2 FYNNEI. Written as DNA, the CDR3 is TGTGCCAGCAGTGAGGGGCCCCACGGAGATACGCAGTATTTT. Translation: CASSEGPHGDTQYF. The whole variable domain, remainder taken from reference TRBV2 and TRBJ2-3, is EPEVTQTPSHQVTQMGQEVILRCVPISNHLYFYWYRQILGQKVEFLVSFYNNEISEKSEIFDDQFSVERPDGSNFTLKIRSTKLEDSAMYFCASSEGPHGDTQYFGPGTRLTVL.

The rearrangement joins TRBV29-1 to TRBJ2-5; 10 nucleotides align to TRBD1. Germline CDR1 is SQVTM and CDR2 is ANQGSEA. The CDR3 has 14 amino acids. V was clipped by 3 bases and J by 5 bases; unmatched bases: 6. The DNA for the CDR3 is TGCAGCGTTGATAGACAGGGGGCGCAGGAGACCCAGTACTTC. It encodes CSVDRQGAQETQYF.

Ten or more counts support this clonotype. The rearrangement joins TRBV30 to TRBJ2-7; 10 nucleotides line up with TRBD1. The CDR3 is 14 amino acids. The V and J ends lost 2 bases and 0 bases, in that order; junction bases with no gene match: 1. The germline CDR1 and CDR2 sequences are GTSNPN and SVGIG (reference sequence). The CDR3 coding sequence is TGTGCCTGGAGTTGGACAGGGGGCTCCTACGAGCAGTACTTC. Its protein is CAWSWTGGSYEQYF.

This clonotype was counted between two and nine times. The gene calls are TRBV5-6 and TRBJ2-2, with TRBD1 matching over 11 bases. The CDR3 extends over 16 amino acids. Germline assignment: CDR1 SGHDT and CDR2 YYEEEE. V was pared by 4 bases and J by 3 bases, with 5 bases of the junction left unmatched. The CDR3 DNA reads TGTGCCAGCAGCCAGGACAGGGGGCCGGACACCGGGGAGCTGTTTTTT. Its protein is CASSQDRGPDTGELFF.

This clonotype was observed a few times. The chain has TRBV18 and TRBJ1-1, with 7 bases identical to TRBD1. V was clipped by 1 base and J by 2 bases; unmatched bases: 7. The CDR3 length is 16 residues. Germline V CDR1 and CDR2: KGHSH, LQKENI. The CDR3 here is CASSPLEGAGNTEAFF. The DNA of the CDR3 is TGTGCCAGCTCACCACTGGAGGGGGCAGGTAACACTGAAGCTTTCTTT.

DNA of the CDR3: TGTGCCAGGGAGGGACGGGTCCGTAACAATGAGCAGTTCTTC. This translates into CAREGRVRNNEQFF. The genes are TRBV25-1 and TRBJ2-1, with a weak D call TRBD2 (6 bases). Germline V gene lookup returns CDR1 MGHDK and CDR2 SYGVNS. V was trimmed by 9 bases and J by 5 bases, leaving 17 bases between them. The CDR3 spans 14 residues.

This clonotype came up many times. This rearrangement joins TRBV7-9 to TRBJ2-7; D remains ambiguous. Per germline, CDR1 SEHNR and CDR2 FQNEAQ (reference sequence). Trimming took off 4 bases at V and 0 bases at J, with 10 bases between the two ends. The CDR3 sequence is 14 residues long. The CDR3 reads CASSSLSSSYEQYF. CDR3 nucleotides: TGTGCCAGCAGCTCCCTGAGCAGCTCCTACGAGCAGTACTTC.

This clonotype showed up many times. This sequence joins TRBV29-1 and TRBJ2-3; a weak D match, TRBD1 (5 bases). Germline CDR1 SQVTM, CDR2 ANQGSEA. Trimming took off 4 bases at V and 0 bases at J, with 8 bases between the two ends. This CDR3 region has 13 residues. The DNA of the CDR3 is TGCAGCGTTGCGGACACCAGCACAGATACGCAGTATTTT. It specifies CSVADTSTDTQYF.

The V and J genes are TRBV11-2 and TRBJ2-7, with D perhaps TRBD2 (5 bases). CDR1 and CDR2 (germline): SGHAT, FQNNGV. Trimming left V 4 bases short and J 6 bases short, with 16 bases between. This CDR3 is built from 14 residues. CDR3 loop: CASSSPQTGSEQYF. In DNA form, the CDR3 reads TGTGCCAGCAGCTCCCCACAGACGGGGAGCGAGCAGTACTTC.

The chain couples TRBV5-1 to TRBJ1-1; 8 nucleotides align to TRBD1. Losses at the gene ends were 0 bases for V and 2 bases for J; bases not matched to a gene: 3. CDR1 is SGHRS, CDR2 YFSETQ, per germline. The CDR3 extends over 15 amino acids. CDR3: CASSLEQGGNTEAFF. CDR3 DNA sequence: TGCGCCAGCAGCTTGGAACAGGGGGGTAACACTGAAGCTTTCTTT.

CDR3 sequence (DNA): TGTGCCACCAGTGATCCATCAAGGGGGGGCATCGAGGAGCAGTTCTTC. This sequence encodes CATSDPSRGGIEEQFF. The chain links TRBV24-1 to TRBJ2-1, with D perhaps matching TRBD2 (7 bases). V was cut by 3 bases and J by 10 bases, with 21 bases left in between. The germline V gene encodes CDR1 KGHDR and CDR2 SFDVKD. This CDR3 comprises 16 residues.

This clonotype occurred many times. The chain links TRBV30 to TRBJ1-5; no definite D call. V gave up 0 bases and J gave up 0 bases, with 9 bases separating them. This CDR3 contains 15 residues. Germline values: CDR1 GTSNPN, CDR2 SVGIG (reference sequence). The CDR3 sequence is CAWSVRASSNQPQHF. CDR3 nucleotides: TGTGCCTGGAGTGTACGGGCCTCTAGCAATCAGCCCCAGCATTTT.

The chain is built from TRBV29-1 and TRBJ2-5; D not resolved. CDR1 is SQVTM and CDR2 is ANQGSEA in the germline V gene. V lost 4 bases, J lost 2 bases, and 8 bases lay in between. This CDR3 is built from 12 residues. CDR3 nucleotide sequence: TGCAGCGTTGGTATGGGACAAGAGACCCAGTACTTC. The encoded protein is CSVGMGQETQYF.

This clonotype has a count of ten or more. The chain joins TRBV6-1 to TRBJ2-7; TRBD1 is a possible D gene (6 bases). V lost 0 bases, J lost 2 bases, and 11 bases lay in between. Germline V CDR1 and CDR2: MNHNS, SASEGT. The CDR3 runs to 15 residues. In DNA form, the CDR3 reads TGTGCCAGCAGTGAAGCGCTAGGACAGCCCTACGAGCAGTACTTC. It translates to CASSEALGQPYEQYF.